The 28 T cell receptor beta chains below come from one sample, sequenced in a study of blood T cell repertoires in COVID-19. Clones were read by immunoSEQ multiplex PCR, and TCRdb kept only the in-frame ones, dropping some. The table lists about 210,000 clones, just over 90% of them singletons. Sequenced: peripheral blood. The source is a man between 25 and 39 years old with acute or convalescent COVID-19.

About this clone itself: It may be a read error: a sequence one base away is much more abundant. This specimen includes other DNA sequences encoding the same CDR3. The chain carries TRBV7-9 and TRBJ2-2; D is perhaps TRBD1 (6 bases). Per the germline V gene, CDR1 is SEHNR and CDR2 is FQNEAQ (reference sequence). The CDR3 is 16 residues long. Trimming took 9 bases from V and 2 from J, leaving 19 bases between them. The CDR3 DNA follows: TGTGCCAGTAGCGCCGTCGGGACACTAAACACCGGGGAGCTGTTTTTT. Translated: CASSAVGTLNTGELFF.

The chain joins TRBV18 to TRBJ2-7; possible D gene TRBD1, 5 bases. CDR3 size: 14 residues. Deletions cut 6 bases from V and 3 bases from J, with 15 bases between. Germline CDR1 reads KGHSH; CDR2 reads LQKENI. As DNA, the CDR3 is TGTGCCAGCTCGCCCCGCACAGGTTTCTACGAGCAGTACTTC. This gives the protein CASSPRTGFYEQYF.

This clone was seen only once. The chain recombines TRBV7-9 with TRBJ1-2, with TRBD1 matching 7 bases. This CDR3 has 16 amino acids. CDR1 and CDR2 from the germline V gene are SEHNR and FQNEAQ (reference sequence). Trimming removed 0 bases from V and 2 bases from J; junction bases left unmatched: 6. The CDR3 here is CASSLALAGGNYGYTF. The DNA for the CDR3 is TGTGCCAGCAGCTTAGCGTTGGCAGGGGGGAACTATGGCTACACCTTC.

The table lists this clone with a count of one. This chain joins TRBV21-1 and TRBJ1-2. TRBV21-1 is described as a pseudogene. CDR3 length: 16 amino acids. Here the CDR3 reads CASSKIGGRAGDGYTF. CDR3 coding DNA: TGTGCCAGCAGCAAAATCGGTGGGAGGGCAGGTGATGGCTACACCTTC.

This clone has just a few counts. This chain joins TRBV5-1 and TRBJ2-6, with a tentative D call TRBD2 (5 bases). Trimming took off 4 bases at V and 1 base at J, with 18 bases between the two ends. This CDR3 is built from 18 residues. Germline CDR1 and CDR2: SGHRS and YFSETQ. The CDR3 sequence is CASSPDSTRFSGANVLTF. The CDR3 DNA sequence: TGCGCCAGCAGCCCGGACTCAACTCGTTTTTCTGGGGCCAACGTCCTGACTTTC.

The CDR3 is CASSAIYNEQFF. In DNA, the CDR3 is TGTGCCAGCAGCGCTATCTACAATGAGCAGTTCTTC. The chain recombines TRBV5-5 with TRBJ2-1; D gene uncertain. V was pared by 4 bases and J by 3 bases, with 5 bases between. The germline V gene has CDR1 SGHKS and CDR2 YYEKEE (reference sequence). CDR3 size: 12 residues.

V gene TRBV4-1 combines with J gene TRBJ1-5; no reliable D call. CDR1 is MGHRA and CDR2 is YSYEKL in the germline V gene. The CDR3 consists of 17 residues. Trimming left V 0 bases short and J 2 bases short, with 14 bases between. The CDR3 DNA reads TGCGCCAGCAGCCAAGATCCATACAGTGATGGCAATCAGCCCCAGCATTTT. This gives the protein CASSQDPYSDGNQPQHF.

The CDR3 nucleotides read TGTGCCAGCAGCCTGGACAGTTACAATGAGCAGTTCTTC. Its protein is CASSLDSYNEQFF. This chain uses TRBV5-5 with TRBJ2-1; perhaps TRBD1 as D (6 bases). This CDR3 is built from 13 residues. V was trimmed by 4 bases and J by 4 bases, leaving 9 bases between them. CDR1 is SGHKS and CDR2 is YYEKEE in the germline V gene (reference sequence).

The V and J genes are TRBV29-1 and TRBJ2-3; TRBD2 agrees at 12 bases. The CDR3 has 16 residues. The trim removed 7 bases at V and 4 bases at J, leaving 12 bases unmatched. Germline assignment: CDR1 SQVTM and CDR2 ANQGSEA. The CDR3 nucleotides read TGCAGCGCTACCCTAATACTAGCGGGGGGCTCAGATACGCAGTATTTT. As protein: CSATLILAGGSDTQYF.

The chain recombines TRBV20-1 with TRBJ2-5; D is perhaps TRBD1 (5 bases). This CDR3 has 16 amino acids. V dropped 3 bases and J dropped 0 bases, with 17 bases sitting between them. Germline V gene lookup returns CDR1 DFQATT and CDR2 SNEGSKA (reference sequence). CDR3 DNA: TGCAGTGCTAGTCCGTGGTATAGACAGAACCAAGAGACCCAGTACTTC. Residues: CSASPWYRQNQETQYF.

The CDR3 here is CASSPPGLPNTGELFF. Written as DNA, the CDR3 is TGTGCCAGCTCACCACCGGGACTACCCAACACCGGGGAGCTGTTTTTT. The J gene is TRBJ2-2, the V gene TRBV18, with 7 bases matching TRBD2. Per germline, CDR1 KGHSH and CDR2 LQKENI. J was trimmed by 2 bases and V by 0 bases; bases with no gene match: 3. This CDR3 is 16 amino acids long.

The genes are TRBV3-1 (or the pseudogene TRBV3-2) and TRBJ1-2; maybe TRBD1 (5 bases). The germline gives CDR1 LGHDT, CDR2 YNNKEL (reference sequence). Trimming removed 1 base at V and 13 bases at J, with 19 bases between. The CDR3 is 14 residues long. DNA of the CDR3: TGTGCCAGCAGCCAAGGTTTTAAATCGGGGGGAAGCACCTTC. This translates into CASSQGFKSGGSTF.

The chain carries TRBV25-1 and TRBJ2-7, with D possibly being TRBD1 (6 bases). V gave up 3 bases and J gave up 4 bases, with 13 bases separating them. The CDR3 spans 14 residues. Germline V gives CDR1 MGHDK, CDR2 SYGVNS. For the CDR3, the DNA is TGTGCCAGCAGTGACCCGGGGACATTTTACGAGCAGTACTTC. This codes for CASSDPGTFYEQYF.

The gene calls are TRBV2 and TRBJ1-1, with D unclear. CDR1 and CDR2 from the germline V gene are SNHLY and FYNNEI. The ends were cut back, 6 bases at V and 11 bases at J, with 25 bases in the middle. The CDR3 sequence is 15 residues long. CDR3 region: CASSLEFGTPSGAFF. In nucleotides, the CDR3 is TGTGCCAGCAGCCTAGAATTCGGAACACCTAGTGGGGCTTTCTTT.

The chain has TRBV19 and TRBJ2-2; 9 bases map to TRBD1. V shed 3 bases, J shed 4 bases, and the junction held 3 bases outside the gene matches. Germline V gene lookup returns CDR1 LNHDA and CDR2 SQIVND (reference sequence). CDR3 size: 15 residues. This CDR3 is CASSIRTGATGELFF. The CDR3 DNA follows: TGTGCCAGTAGTATTCGGACAGGGGCCACCGGGGAGCTGTTTTTT.

The V call is TRBV30, the J call TRBJ1-3, with a possible D match to TRBD1 (5 bases). The germline V gene has CDR1 GTSNPN and CDR2 SVGIG (reference sequence). CDR3 length equals 13 residues. V dropped 0 bases and J dropped 4 bases, with 7 bases sitting between them. CDR3 sequence (DNA): TGTGCCTGGAGTGTAAACAGGGGAAACACCATATATTTT. Translated, it gives CAWSVNRGNTIYF.

This clone was recorded once. The chain couples TRBV7-8 to TRBJ1-5; D may be TRBD1 (6 bases). V lost 5 bases and J 6 bases, leaving 8 bases between the germline ends. CDR3 length: 12 residues. Germline V CDR1 and CDR2: SGHVS, FQNEAQ. The CDR3 region is CASSQGSQPQHF. The CDR3 DNA is TGTGCCAGCAGCCAGGGGTCTCAGCCCCAGCATTTT. Complete variable domain (other parts from reference TRBV7-8 and TRBJ1-5): GAGVSQSPRYKVAKRGQDVALRCDPISGHVSLFWYQQALGQGPEFLTYFQNEAQLDKSGLPSDRFFAERPEGSVSTLKIQRTQQEDSAVYLCASSQGSQPQHFGDGTRLSIL.

The chain combines TRBV28 with TRBJ1-1, with D maybe TRBD1 (6 bases). Between the trimmed V and J ends, which lost 3 bases and 3 bases, there was a span of 17 bases. This CDR3 is built from 16 residues. Germline V lookup: CDR1 MDHEN, CDR2 SYDVKM. Here the CDR3 DNA reads TGTGCCAGCAGTTTGAGGGTTGTCAGGGGAGACACTGAAGCTTTCTTT. Encoded protein: CASSLRVVRGDTEAFF. Using reference TRBV28 and TRBJ1-1 for the parts outside the CDR3, the full variable domain is DVKVTQSSRYLVKRTGEKVFLECVQDMDHENMFWYRQDPGLGLRLIYFSYDVKMKEKGDIPEGYSVSREKKERFSLILESASTNQTSMYLCASSLRVVRGDTEAFFGQGTRLTVV.

This clone was counted between two and nine times. This chain connects TRBV7-9 to TRBJ2-1; 9 bases are shared with TRBD2. The CDR3 totals 13 residues. After removal of 11 bases from V and 8 bases from J, the junction contained 10 bases not matched to a gene. The germline V gene encodes CDR1 SEHNR and CDR2 FQNEAQ (reference sequence). CDR3 DNA: TGTGCCTCCACGGGACTAGCAGCCTATGAGCAGTTCTTC. As protein: CASTGLAAYEQFF.

The chain links TRBV28 to TRBJ1-3; a weak D match, TRBD1 (6 bases). Germline CDR1 is MDHEN and CDR2 is SYDVKM. Trimming removed 5 bases at V and 0 bases at J, with 11 bases between. The CDR3 spans 15 residues. The CDR3 bases are TGTGCCAGCAGTCCGGGACACAGCTCTGGAAACACCATATATTTT. Its translation: CASSPGHSSGNTIYF.

This clone was detected once. The V gene is TRBV9, the J gene TRBJ2-2, with 8 bases identical to TRBD1. J lost 0 bases, V lost 4 bases, and 5 bases had no gene match. Germline lookup yields CDR1 SGDLS and CDR2 YYNGEE. The CDR3 has 16 amino acids. Written as DNA, the CDR3 is TGTGCCAGCAGCACGCCGGGACAGGCGAACACCGGGGAGCTGTTTTTT. It yields the protein CASSTPGQANTGELFF. The full variable domain, in which reference TRBV9 and TRBJ2-2 provide the parts outside the CDR3, is DSGVTQTPKHLITATGQRVTLRCSPRSGDLSVYWYQQSLDQGLQFLIQYYNGEERAKGNILERFSAQQFPDLHSELNLSSLELGDSALYFCASSTPGQANTGELFFGEGSRLTVL.

The V call is TRBV5-5, the J call TRBJ1-2; no definite D call. In germline, CDR1 is SGHKS, CDR2 YYEKEE (reference sequence). This CDR3 has 13 amino acids. V was cut by 6 bases and J by 3 bases, with 12 bases left in between. CDR3 DNA sequence: TGTGCCAGCACCCCATACGTAGACTATGGCTACACCTTC. This sequence encodes CASTPYVDYGYTF.

The rearrangement links TRBV28 to TRBJ2-7; 12 positions agree with TRBD2. The germline V gene encodes CDR1 MDHEN and CDR2 SYDVKM. The trim removed 5 bases at V and 5 bases at J, leaving 16 bases unmatched. CDR3 size: 18 residues. CDR3 DNA: TGTGCCAGCAGTCCGGGTTGGCTAGCGGGAGGGCCAGCAAACGAGCAGTACTTC. This encodes CASSPGWLAGGPANEQYF. Full variable domain (rest looked up from reference TRBV28 and TRBJ2-7): DVKVTQSSRYLVKRTGEKVFLECVQDMDHENMFWYRQDPGLGLRLIYFSYDVKMKEKGDIPEGYSVSREKKERFSLILESASTNQTSMYLCASSPGWLAGGPANEQYFGPGTRLTVT.

The chain joins TRBV20-1 to TRBJ2-7, with D perhaps matching TRBD2 (5 bases). The CDR3 consists of 12 residues. Germline CDR1 DFQATT, CDR2 SNEGSKA (reference sequence). The V end lost 3 bases, the J end lost 6 bases, and 12 bases lay between the germline ends. CDR3 residues: CSASSLATEQYF. Here the CDR3 DNA reads TGCAGTGCTAGTTCCCTAGCTACCGAGCAGTACTTC.

This chain connects TRBV5-1 to TRBJ2-7; D perhaps matches TRBD1 (5 bases). The V and J ends lost 0 bases and 2 bases respectively, with 27 bases between them. The germline V gene encodes CDR1 SGHRS and CDR2 YFSETQ. The CDR3 is 20 residues long. The CDR3 DNA sequence: TGCGCCAGCAGCTTGGCCAAAAATATCAACAAAAGGGGCTACCCCTACGAGCAGTACTTC. This gives the protein CASSLAKNINKRGYPYEQYF.

The chain employs TRBV12-5 and TRBJ2-1, with TRBD2 matching over 14 bases. This CDR3 contains 18 residues. The V gene end was trimmed by 7 bases and the J gene end by 8 bases; junction bases not matched to a gene: 16. The V gene's germline CDR1 is LGHNT and CDR2 FRNRAP. The DNA of the CDR3 is TGTGCTAGTGCCCCTGGGACTAGCGGGAGCCCCGCCCGGGATGAGCAGTTCTTC. It specifies CASAPGTSGSPARDEQFF.

This chain joins TRBV15 and TRBJ1-4; possible D gene TRBD1, 6 bases. Looked up from germline, CDR1 is LNHNV and CDR2 is YYDKDF (reference sequence). Trimming cost V 1 base and J 7 bases, with 7 bases left between them. The CDR3 has 13 amino acids. CDR3 residues: CATSRGTVEKLFF. The CDR3 DNA is TGTGCCACCAGCAGAGGGACAGTTGAAAAACTGTTTTTT.

This chain uses TRBV18 with TRBJ1-6, with 9 bases lining up with TRBD1. Trimming took 5 bases from V and 7 from J; bases not matched to a gene: 3. The CDR3 is 14 residues long. The germline CDR1 and CDR2 sequences are KGHSH and LQKENI. Here the CDR3 reads CASSTDRGNSPLHF. The CDR3 bases are TGTGCCAGCTCAACCGACAGGGGGAATTCACCCCTCCACTTT.